A selection of T cell receptor beta chains follows, all from one sample in a study of cytomegalovirus exposure and HLA in healthy donors. Here immunoSEQ multiplex PCR was the method, and the copy in TCRdb shows in-frame clones only, minus some. This sample carries 150,000 to 200,000 clones, less than 95% of them seen once, and the ten largest clones take around 2.7%. The sample taken for sequencing was PBMCs. These receptor sequences come from a woman under 30 in good health and CMV-seropositive. The CDR3 runs from the conserved cysteine through the conserved F or W. A D gene is named only where the DNA matches it firmly. Rows give clone size only sometimes, using once, few, many, or a class for an expanded clone.

CDR3	DNA	V	size	J	D
CASSRLAGGRGDDQFF	TGCGCCAGCAGTAGACTAGCGGGGGGACGAGGGGATGATCAGTTCTTC	TRBV10-1	.	TRBJ2-1	TRBD2
CASTRTESSYNEQFF	TGTGCCAGCACCCGGACTGAGAGCTCCTACAATGAGCAGTTCTTC	TRBV2	.	TRBJ2-1	.
CASSPEGGAGPHNSPLHF	TGTGCCAGCAGCCCCGAGGGGGGGGCAGGGCCTCATAATTCACCCCTCCACTTT	TRBV7-9	.	TRBJ1-6	.
CASSRGGDREQFF	TGTGCCAGCAGCCGAGGCGGGGATCGTGAGCAGTTCTTC	TRBV14	.	TRBJ2-1	.
CASSPLQGNNGYTF	TGTGCCAGCAGCCCGCTACAGGGGAATAATGGCTACACCTTC	TRBV7-8	.	TRBJ1-2	TRBD1
CASSHSGARGPTSYEQYF	TGTGCCAGCAGCCATTCGGGTGCGAGAGGTCCCACCTCCTACGAGCAGTACTTC	TRBV7-2	.	TRBJ2-7	.
CASSTPGQGVDGDTEAFF	TGTGCCAGCAGCACCCCGGGACAGGGAGTAGACGGGGACACTGAAGCTTTCTTT	TRBV7-9	.	TRBJ1-1	TRBD1
CATSRDPRPTRGYDQPQHF	TGTGCCACCAGCAGAGACCCCCGCCCCACCAGGGGTTACGATCAGCCCCAGCATTTT	TRBV15	.	TRBJ1-5	.
CASSSSGAGVLFEQYF	TGTGCCAGCAGCTCCTCAGGGGCGGGAGTTCTCTTCGAGCAGTACTTC	TRBV7-9	.	TRBJ2-7	.
CSVDQGRDQETQYF	TGCAGCGTTGACCAGGGGCGGGACCAAGAGACCCAGTACTTC	TRBV29-1	.	TRBJ2-5	.
CASSPPRESEYTQYF	TGTGCCAGCTCACCACCCAGGGAAAGCGAATATACGCAGTATTTT	TRBV18	.	TRBJ2-3	.
CASGAAGNYYEQYF	TGTGCCAGCGGTGCCGCAGGGAACTACTACGAGCAGTACTTC	TRBV28	.	TRBJ2-7	.
CASSYKWGDQPQHF	TGTGCCAGCAGTTACAAGTGGGGGGATCAGCCCCAGCATTTT	TRBV6-5	.	TRBJ1-5	.
CASSLYRDRVLDEQFF	TGTGCCAGCAGCTTATACCGGGACAGGGTGTTAGATGAGCAGTTCTTC	TRBV5-6	.	TRBJ2-1	TRBD1
CASSFWTENTGELFF	TGCGCCAGCAGCTTTTGGACAGAAAACACCGGGGAGCTGTTTTTT	TRBV5-1	.	TRBJ2-2	.
CASSVNGGYGYTF	TGTGCCAGCAGCGTGAACGGGGGCTATGGCTACACCTTC	TRBV7-2	.	TRBJ1-2	.
CASSSNAGPYEQYF	TGTGCCAGCAGCTCTAACGCGGGGCCCTACGAGCAGTACTTC	TRBV11-3	.	TRBJ2-7	.
CASSQAGREAYNEQFF	TGTGCCAGCAGCCAAGCCGGGAGGGAGGCATACAATGAGCAGTTCTTC	TRBV4-2	.	TRBJ2-1	TRBD2
CASSLGASMNTEAFF	TGTGCCAGCAGCTTGGGGGCGAGCATGAACACTGAAGCTTTCTTT	TRBV5-4	once	TRBJ1-1	.
CATKNPRETEAFF	TGTGCCACCAAAAACCCCAGGGAAACTGAAGCTTTCTTT	TRBV6-1	.	TRBJ1-1	.
CASSLNMRESDTQYF	TGTGCCAGCAGCTTAAACATGCGGGAGTCGGATACGCAGTATTTT	TRBV7-9	.	TRBJ2-3	TRBD2
CASGGRVTDTQYF	TGTGCCAGCGGCGGGAGGGTCACAGATACGCAGTATTTT	TRBV2	.	TRBJ2-3	TRBD2
CASSYFTGDGYTF	TGTGCCAGCAGTTACTTCACAGGGGATGGCTACACCTTC	TRBV6-5	.	TRBJ1-2	TRBD1
CASSPGTGTTLGENFF	TGTGCCAGCTCACCAGGGACAGGTACAACACTGGGGGAGAATTTCTTT	TRBV18	.	TRBJ1-1	TRBD1
CASSQARGGNYNEQFF	TGCGCCAGCAGCCAAGCTCGCGGGGGGAATTACAATGAGCAGTTCTTC	TRBV4-1	once	TRBJ2-1	TRBD2
CASSASGTSYNEQFF	TGTGCCAGTAGTGCTAGCGGGACCTCCTACAATGAGCAGTTCTTC	TRBV19	.	TRBJ2-1	TRBD2
CASSLASGGDEQFF	TGTGCCAGCAGCTTGGCTAGCGGGGGAGATGAGCAGTTCTTC	TRBV7-9	.	TRBJ2-1	TRBD2
CASSSPSGSKGNEQFF	TGTGCCAGTAGTTCCCCGAGCGGGTCAAAGGGGAATGAGCAGTTCTTC	TRBV19	.	TRBJ2-1	.
CASSLRRAGGPREQYF	TGTGCCAGCAGCTTAAGGAGGGCGGGAGGGCCTCGGGAGCAGTACTTC	TRBV7-8	.	TRBJ2-7	TRBD2
CASSPVDSRPGNTIYF	TGTGCCAGCAGCCCAGTGGACAGTCGGCCTGGAAACACCATATATTTT	TRBV7-2	.	TRBJ1-3	.
CASSVAPRGNTDTQYF	TGTGCCAGCAGCGTAGCCCCCCGGGGGAACACAGATACGCAGTATTTT	TRBV9	.	TRBJ2-3	.
CASSYSGGRSGSEQYF	TGTGCCAGCAGTTACTCCGGGGGGCGCAGCGGGTCCGAGCAGTACTTC	TRBV6-6	.	TRBJ2-7	.
CASIGGSNQPQHF	TGTGCCAGTATCGGCGGTAGCAATCAGCCCCAGCATTTT	TRBV19	few	TRBJ1-5	.
CAWSVRWDRGGSQPQHF	TGTGCCTGGAGTGTACGGTGGGACAGGGGAGGAAGTCAGCCCCAGCATTTT	TRBV30	once	TRBJ1-5	TRBD1
CASSAIGGGGYTF	TGTGCCAGCAGCGCGATAGGGGGCGGAGGCTACACCTTC	TRBV2	.	TRBJ1-2	TRBD1
CASSATGADTEAFF	TGTGCCAGCAGCGCGACAGGGGCGGACACTGAAGCTTTCTTT	TRBV7-2	few	TRBJ1-1	TRBD1
CASSLGASGSYNEQFF	TGTGCCAGCAGCTTAGGCGCTAGCGGGTCCTACAATGAGCAGTTCTTC	TRBV13	.	TRBJ2-1	TRBD2
CASSFAGGGNYGYTF	TGTGCCAGCAGTTTCGCAGGGGGCGGTAACTATGGCTACACCTTC	TRBV28	.	TRBJ1-2	TRBD1
CASSGTGMRGANVLTF	TGTGCCAGCAGCGGCACAGGGATGAGAGGGGCCAACGTCCTGACTTTC	TRBV9	.	TRBJ2-6	.
CAWGVLAGGYEQYF	TGTGCCTGGGGTGTACTAGCGGGGGGATACGAGCAGTACTTC	TRBV30	.	TRBJ2-7	TRBD2
CASSLGHLNTEAFF	TGCGCCAGCAGCTTGGGACACCTGAACACTGAAGCTTTCTTT	TRBV5-1	.	TRBJ1-1	.
CASSHATSTKPGELFF	TGCGCCAGCAGCCACGCTACTAGCACCAAGCCCGGGGAGCTGTTTTTT	TRBV4-3	.	TRBJ2-2	.
CASSDAVFSGNTIYF	TGCGCCAGCAGTGATGCGGTATTCTCTGGAAACACCATATATTTT	TRBV10-1	.	TRBJ1-3	.
CASSPTGQELEQYF	TGTGCCAGCAGCCCAACGGGACAGGAACTCGAGCAGTACTTC	TRBV7-8	.	TRBJ2-7	TRBD1
CASSPPPGGNTEAFF	TGTGCCAGCAGCCCGCCCCCGGGGGGGAACACTGAAGCTTTCTTT	TRBV28	.	TRBJ1-1	.
CASSRGTFLYNEQFF	TGTGCCAGCAGCCGCGGGACTTTCCTCTACAATGAGCAGTTCTTC	TRBV11-1	once	TRBJ2-1	.
CASSLVGTGNGYTF	TGTGCCAGCAGCTTAGTGGGGACAGGGAATGGCTACACCTTC	TRBV7-2	.	TRBJ1-2	TRBD1
CATSSSRGDEQYF	TGTGCCACCAGCAGTTCCAGGGGGGACGAGCAGTACTTC	TRBV15	once	TRBJ2-7	.
CASSQVTGGGHNEQFF	TGTGCCAGCAGCCAAGTAACGGGAGGGGGTCACAATGAGCAGTTCTTC	TRBV4-2	.	TRBJ2-1	TRBD2
CSPGYQPQHF	TGCAGTCCGGGATACCAGCCCCAGCATTTT	TRBV20-1	.	TRBJ1-5	.
CASTGESAEQYF	TGTGCCAGCACCGGCGAGAGCGCCGAGCAGTACTTC	TRBV2	few	TRBJ2-7	.
CASSEGRMGYGYTF	TGCGCCAGCAGTGAAGGCAGGATGGGCTATGGCTACACCTTC	TRBV10-1	.	TRBJ1-2	.
CASSSRQGAYEQYF	TGTGCCAGCAGCTCCAGACAGGGGGCCTACGAGCAGTACTTC	TRBV7-8	few	TRBJ2-7	TRBD1
CASSPIASGGSGANVLTF	TGCGCCAGCAGCCCCATCGCGTCAGGGGGCTCTGGGGCCAACGTCCTGACTTTC	TRBV4-1	.	TRBJ2-6	TRBD1
CASSWSQGGEKLFF	TGTGCCAGCAGTTGGTCCCAGGGCGGAGAAAAACTGTTTTTT	TRBV27	once	TRBJ1-4	.